These 7 T cell receptor beta chains were sequenced from one sample in a study of Ad26.COV2.S vaccination and SARS-CoV-2 variants. Method: immunoSEQ multiplex PCR; TCRdb's copy keeps in-frame clones and lacks some. Among about 350,000 clones listed, approximately 86% were seen once. The treatment was: 15 to 20 received Ad26.COV2.S at low or high dose, single or two shots; 5 received placebo; per-sample allocation not given. Collection of the samples took place on day 63 after the first injection of vaccine or placebo. The specimen comprised peripheral blood, sampled in a trial of Ad26.COV2.S vaccine versus placebo. Receptors were obtained from a person aged 18-60 years who received the Ad26.COV2.S COVID-19 vaccine or a placebo.

The V gene is TRBV7-2, the J gene TRBJ2-3, with D possibly TRBD1 on 6 matching bases. With 2 bases removed from V and 4 bases from J, the gap between germline ends came to 13 bases. The CDR3 length is 15 residues. From germline, CDR1 is SGHTA and CDR2 FQGNSA. CDR3 in DNA: TGTGCCAGCAGCTTATCCAGGGGCCTCGCAGATACGCAGTATTTT. Protein product: CASSLSRGLADTQYF.

The V gene is TRBV3-1 (or the pseudogene TRBV3-2), the J gene TRBJ2-7, with TRBD2 matching over 8 bases. The CDR3 loop spans 17 amino acids. Per the germline V gene, CDR1 is LGHDT and CDR2 is YNNKEL (reference sequence). V was pared by 2 bases and J by 2 bases, with 11 bases of the junction left unmatched. The CDR3 sequence: CASSQRGAGRGAYEQYF. CDR3 bases: TGTGCCAGCAGCCAAAGGGGGGCCGGGAGGGGAGCCTACGAGCAGTACTTC.

The genes are TRBV28 and TRBJ2-6; D ambiguous. This CDR3 has 16 amino acids. V lost 5 bases and J lost 2, with 13 bases in between. Looked up from germline, CDR1 is MDHEN and CDR2 is SYDVKM. This CDR3 reads CASSPKSGPGANVLTF. The CDR3 region has the DNA TGTGCCAGCAGTCCCAAGAGTGGTCCTGGGGCCAACGTCCTGACTTTC.

Only a few counts were recorded for this clone. V and J are TRBV7-2 and TRBJ1-2, with a possible D match to TRBD1 (5 bases). Germline CDR1 is SGHTA and CDR2 is FQGNSA. This CDR3 spans 14 amino acids. With 1 base removed from V and 4 bases from J, the gap between germline ends came to 10 bases. The CDR3 sequence: CASSLGETVYGYTF. For the CDR3, the DNA is TGTGCCAGCAGCTTAGGGGAGACAGTCTATGGCTACACCTTC.

The rearrangement joins TRBV28 to TRBJ2-4, with D uncertain. V gave up 5 bases and J gave up 0 bases, with 5 bases separating them. Germline CDR1 MDHEN, CDR2 SYDVKM. The CDR3 runs 13 residues. The CDR3 sequence: CASSLIAKNIQYF. CDR3 nucleotides: TGTGCCAGCAGTCTTATAGCCAAAAACATTCAGTACTTC. The whole variable domain, remainder taken from reference TRBV28 and TRBJ2-4, is DVKVTQSSRYLVKRTGEKVFLECVQDMDHENMFWYRQDPGLGLRLIYFSYDVKMKEKGDIPEGYSVSREKKERFSLILESASTNQTSMYLCASSLIAKNIQYFGAGTRLSVL.

The chain recombines TRBV5-1 with TRBJ2-1; D not resolved. From germline, CDR1 is SGHRS and CDR2 YFSETQ. The CDR3 length is 14 residues. The germline V and J ends were trimmed by 3 bases and 0 bases, with 7 bases remaining between them. The CDR3 nucleotides are TGCGCCAGCAGCTCGGTCAACTCCTACAATGAGCAGTTCTTC. Encoded protein: CASSSVNSYNEQFF.

V gene TRBV4-3 combines with J gene TRBJ2-5; D remains unclear. The CDR3 contains 13 residues. Germline loops: CDR1 LGHNA, CDR2 YSLEER. V gave up 1 base and J gave up 4 bases, with 7 bases separating them. CDR3 amino acids: CASSQGAGETQYF. For the CDR3, the DNA is TGCGCCAGCAGCCAAGGGGCAGGAGAGACCCAGTACTTC.